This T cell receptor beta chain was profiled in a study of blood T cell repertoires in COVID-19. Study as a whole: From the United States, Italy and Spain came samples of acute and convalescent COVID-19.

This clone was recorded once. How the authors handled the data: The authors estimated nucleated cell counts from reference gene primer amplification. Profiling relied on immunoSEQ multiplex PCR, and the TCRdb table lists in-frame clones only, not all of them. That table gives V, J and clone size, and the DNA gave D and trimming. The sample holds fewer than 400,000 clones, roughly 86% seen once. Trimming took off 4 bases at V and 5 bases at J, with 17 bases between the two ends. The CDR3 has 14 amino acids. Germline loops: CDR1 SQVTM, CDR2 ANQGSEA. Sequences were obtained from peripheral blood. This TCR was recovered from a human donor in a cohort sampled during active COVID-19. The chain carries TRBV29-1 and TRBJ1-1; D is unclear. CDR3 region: CSVALTPAGTEAFF. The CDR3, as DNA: TGCAGCGTTGCCCTGACCCCGGCGGGAACTGAAGCTTTCTTT. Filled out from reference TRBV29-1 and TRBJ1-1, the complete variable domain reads SAVISQKPSRDICQRGTSLTIQCQVDSQVTMMFWYRQQPGQSLTLIATANQGSEATYESGFVIDKFPISRPNLTFSTLTVSNMSPEDSSIYLCSVALTPAGTEAFFGQGTRLTVV.